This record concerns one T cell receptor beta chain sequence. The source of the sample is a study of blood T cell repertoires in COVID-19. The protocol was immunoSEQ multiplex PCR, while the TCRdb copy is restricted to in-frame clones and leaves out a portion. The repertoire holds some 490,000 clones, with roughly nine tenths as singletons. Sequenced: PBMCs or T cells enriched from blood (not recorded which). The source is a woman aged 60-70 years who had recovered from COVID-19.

CDR3 DNA: TGTGCCTGGAGTAGGGTATCGGGGGGCCATGAGCAGTTCTTC. Its translation is CAWSRVSGGHEQFF. This chain links TRBV30 with TRBJ2-1; TRBD2 might be the D (7 bases). V lost 2 bases and J 8 bases, leaving 16 bases between the germline ends. The CDR3 totals 14 residues. Germline lookup yields CDR1 GTSNPN and CDR2 SVGIG (reference sequence).